The T cell receptor (beta chain) described here comes from a study of T-cell memory formation after mild COVID-19. Study results and caveats: Clones that contracted from day 15 to 85 were balanced CD4/CD8, while later expanders leaned CD4+.

The CDR3 sequence is 13 residues long. With 4 bases removed from V and 2 bases from J, the gap between germline ends came to 7 bases. MiXCR, run by TCRdb on the 5' RACE reads, gives a single entry per CDR3 protein. The sample has about 400,000 distinct CDR3 sequences; 13% to 15% are singletons. In regard to this clonotype: Its antigen is not known.

The TCR sequence derives from a man aged 18 to 29 who had mild COVID-19 (a few samples of this study predate the infection). Cell type and time point are not known. Material for sequencing was PBMCs or a T cell subset sorted from them (not recorded which). The chain combines TRBV12-3 or TRBV12-4 with TRBJ2-3; D gene ambiguous. The CDR3 bases are TGTGCCAGCAGTTCGGGCCACACAGATACGCAGTATTTT. Amino acids: CASSSGHTDTQYF.